The clone carrying this T cell receptor beta chain was seen a handful of times. Only in-frame clones appear in the TCRdb table, and some are missing; sequencing was by immunoSEQ multiplex PCR. The sample contains more than 80,000 clones, more than 80% of which appear only once. The data are from a study of blood T cell repertoires in COVID-19. This CDR3 comprises 13 residues. Trimming cost V 4 bases and J 0 bases, with 7 bases left between them. CDR1 is SQVTM, CDR2 ANQGSEA, per germline. The TCR sequence derives from a woman aged 60 to 75 with acute or convalescent COVID-19. This chain connects TRBV29-1 to TRBJ1-3, with D hard to call. Sequenced sample: peripheral blood. The CDR3 DNA is TGCAGCGTTGGACCAGGCTCTGGAAACACCATATATTTT. Amino acid sequence: CSVGPGSGNTIYF.